The 27 T cell receptor beta chains given below trace back to one sample, sequenced in a study of technical replicates of blood from a few donors. The data were produced by immunoSEQ multiplex PCR, yet TCRdb's version contains in-frame clones alone and is incomplete. The table has tens of thousands of clones, 95% seen once; the top ten hold just over 0.25%. Source material: T cells isolated from PBMCs. The source of these receptors is a human donor in good health.

V is TRBV4-1 and J is TRBJ2-1, with a possible D match to TRBD2 (5 bases). The germline V gene encodes CDR1 MGHRA and CDR2 YSYEKL. With 1 base removed from V and 7 bases from J, the gap between germline ends came to 14 bases. This CDR3 has 15 amino acids. CDR3 nucleotides: TGCGCCAGCAGCCAAGTGTACCCAACGGGAAATGAGCAGTTCTTC. Protein sequence: CASSQVYPTGNEQFF.

This chain links TRBV4-2 with TRBJ1-1; 12 bases map to TRBD1. CDR3 length: 14 amino acids. Germline CDR1 reads LGHNA; CDR2 reads YNFKEQ. J lost 12 bases, V lost 0 bases, and 5 bases had no gene match. CDR3 nucleotide sequence: TGTGCCAGCAGCCAAGATTCGGGACAGGGGGCATCTTTCTTT. Translating gives CASSQDSGQGASFF.

The rearrangement uses TRBV5-5 and TRBJ2-7; 8 bases map to TRBD2. The CDR3 has 15 residues. The germline V gene has CDR1 SGHKS and CDR2 YYEKEE (reference sequence). With 3 bases clipped from V and 3 bases from J, the junction kept 8 bases outside the gene matches. Here the CDR3 reads CASSSGGTALYEQYF. The CDR3 DNA is TGTGCCAGCAGCTCGGGGGGGACTGCCCTCTACGAGCAGTACTTC.

V is TRBV5-1 and J is TRBJ2-1; no reliable D call. Trimming shortened V by 0 bases and J by 13 bases, and 8 bases separated the two germline ends. There are 11 residues in the CDR3. From germline, CDR1 is SGHRS and CDR2 YFSETQ. CDR3 coding DNA: TGCGCCAGCAGCTTGGGACTGGATCAGTTCTTC. This translates into CASSLGLDQFF.

The rearrangement uses TRBV5-4 and TRBJ2-1; 9 bases are shared with TRBD2. V lost 1 base, J lost 7 bases, and 3 bases stayed unmatched. The V gene's germline CDR1 is SGHNT and CDR2 YYREEE (reference sequence). This CDR3 has 14 amino acids. Here the CDR3 DNA reads TGTGCCAGCAGCTTGATTAGCGGGAGAAATGAGCAGTTCTTC. Translation: CASSLISGRNEQFF. The variable domain in full, completed from reference TRBV5-4 and TRBJ2-1, reads ETGVTQSPTHLIKTRGQQVTLRCSSQSGHNTVSWYQQALGQGPQFIFQYYREEENGRGNFPPRFSGLQFPNYSSELNVNALELDDSALYLCASSLISGRNEQFFGPGTRLTVL.

The V gene is TRBV25-1, the J gene TRBJ1-2, with a tentative D call TRBD1 (6 bases). This CDR3 spans 15 amino acids. Trimming shortened V by 3 bases and J by 2 bases, and 13 bases separated the two germline ends. Germline CDR1 and CDR2: MGHDK and SYGVNS. This CDR3 is CASSDRAQGNYGYTF. The CDR3 DNA reads as TGTGCCAGCAGTGATAGAGCGCAGGGGAACTATGGCTACACCTTC.

The V and J genes are TRBV4-1 and TRBJ1-1; D is undetermined. Germline CDR1 and CDR2: MGHRA and YSYEKL. There are 14 residues in the CDR3. V was clipped by 0 bases and J by 7 bases, with 12 bases between them. In nucleotides, the CDR3 is TGCGCCAGCAGCCAAGATCAAATGGCGGATGAAGCTTTCTTT. Protein product: CASSQDQMADEAFF.

The genes are TRBV2 and TRBJ1-5; possibly TRBD1 for D (5 bases). The V end lost 10 bases, the J end lost 0 bases, and 16 bases lay between the germline ends. The CDR3 spans 15 residues. In germline, CDR1 is SNHLY, CDR2 FYNNEI. The CDR3 DNA sequence: TGTGCCACTAAGCTCAGGGATTATAGCAATCAGCCCCAGCATTTT. Translated, it gives CATKLRDYSNQPQHF.

Only one count was recorded for this clone. The chain employs TRBV19 and TRBJ2-7, with 10 bases fitting TRBD1. Germline V gives CDR1 LNHDA, CDR2 SQIVND (reference sequence). Trimming removed 0 bases from V and 0 bases from J; junction bases left unmatched: 8. The CDR3 spans 18 residues. CDR3 protein: CASSIDLSGTGVSYEQYF. CDR3 sequence (DNA): TGTGCCAGTAGTATAGATCTGTCCGGGACAGGGGTCTCCTACGAGCAGTACTTC.

The CDR3 region has the DNA TGTGCCTGGGACCCCGGCGGTGAAGCTTTCTTT. Translation: CAWDPGGEAFF. This chain joins TRBV30 and TRBJ1-1; D is unresolved. CDR1 is GTSNPN, CDR2 SVGIG, per germline (reference sequence). Trimming took off 5 bases at V and 7 bases at J, with 11 bases between the two ends. This CDR3 comprises 11 residues.

This clone was counted a single time. The rearrangement links TRBV29-1 to TRBJ2-3, with TRBD2 identical over 7 bases. V shed 5 bases and J 4 bases; nucleotides not matched to a gene: 12. This CDR3 has 15 amino acids. Germline lookup yields CDR1 SQVTM and CDR2 ANQGSEA. CDR3 bases: TGCAGCGTTAATCGCGGCAGCGGGACCCCAGATACGCAGTATTTT. It yields the protein CSVNRGSGTPDTQYF.

This CDR3 is CASSIDLAGTDTQYF. The CDR3 DNA is TGTGCCAGTAGTATAGATCTGGCTGGCACAGATACGCAGTATTTT. This chain joins TRBV19 and TRBJ2-3; no reliable D call. This CDR3 spans 15 amino acids. Deletions cut 0 bases from V and 1 base from J, with 8 bases between. Germline-derived CDR1 and CDR2 are LNHDA and SQIVND (reference sequence).

V usage is TRBV7-2 and J usage is TRBJ1-4; unclear D gene. The CDR3 is 13 amino acids. The germline V gene encodes CDR1 SGHTA and CDR2 FQGNSA. V lost 5 bases, J lost 5 bases, and 9 bases lay in between. CDR3: CASSRIANEKLFF. As DNA, the CDR3 is TGTGCCAGCAGCCGAATAGCGAATGAAAAACTGTTTTTT.

The chain links TRBV9 to TRBJ2-6; 8 nucleotides match TRBD1. After removal of 5 bases from V and 0 bases from J, the junction contained 10 bases not matched to a gene. This CDR3 comprises 18 residues. Germline V lookup: CDR1 SGDLS, CDR2 YYNGEE. The CDR3 nucleotides are TGTGCCAGCAGTATAGCCGGGACAGGCCGCTCTGGGGCCAACGTCCTGACTTTC. Its protein product is CASSIAGTGRSGANVLTF.

CDR3 bases: TGTGCCAGCAGTTTACAGGACAGACAAGAGACCCAGTACTTC. Its protein product is CASSLQDRQETQYF. This rearrangement joins TRBV28 to TRBJ2-5, with D maybe TRBD1 (6 bases). There are 14 residues in the CDR3. Germline loops: CDR1 MDHEN, CDR2 SYDVKM. Deletions cut 2 bases from V and 2 bases from J, with 9 bases between.

V is TRBV14 and J is TRBJ1-2; 8 positions agree with TRBD1. CDR1 SGHDN and CDR2 FVKESK come from the germline V gene. The ends lost 0 bases at V and 10 bases at J; junction bases unmatched: 4. The length of the CDR3 is 13 residues. The CDR3 bases are TGTGCCAGCAGCCAAGATGCCAGGGGGCACTACACCTTC. This encodes CASSQDARGHYTF.

This sequence joins TRBV11-2 and TRBJ1-1; a weak D match, TRBD1 (6 bases). Between the trimmed V and J ends, which lost 4 bases and 5 bases, there was a span of 17 bases. Germline CDR1 SGHAT, CDR2 FQNNGV. The CDR3 is 15 residues long. In nucleotides, the CDR3 is TGTGCCAGCAGCTCATTCGCCAGGGGTTGGACTGAAGCTTTCTTT. This codes for CASSSFARGWTEAFF.

The rearrangement uses TRBV7-7 and TRBJ2-1; D remains ambiguous. The CDR3 spans 13 residues. Germline values: CDR1 SSHAT, CDR2 FNYEAQ (reference sequence). Deletions cut 1 base from V and 5 bases from J, with 6 bases between. CDR3 sequence reads: CASSLVQDNEQFF. In DNA, the CDR3 is TGTGCCAGCAGCTTAGTGCAGGACAATGAGCAGTTCTTC.

Note on this clone: The germline gene is not matched at one end of the junction; a read error may be the cause. The chain carries TRBV19 and TRBJ2-1; possible D gene TRBD2, 5 bases. The CDR3 contains 10 residues. Germline V CDR1 and CDR2: LNHDA, SQIVND (reference sequence). The CDR3: CASSSGSMIF. CDR3 sequence (DNA): TGTGCCAGTAGCAGCGGCAGTATGATCTTC.

The V call is TRBV30, the J call TRBJ2-3; no clear D. CDR1 is GTSNPN and CDR2 is SVGIG in the germline V gene (reference sequence). CDR3 length: 16 residues. Trimming cost V 4 bases and J 0 bases, with 17 bases left between them. CDR3 nucleotide sequence: TGTGCCTGGACGGTCGGTGGGCTCCTTAGCACAGATACGCAGTATTTT. Its protein is CAWTVGGLLSTDTQYF.

The chain recombines TRBV10-3 with TRBJ1-5; TRBD1 matches 7 bases. The CDR3 extends over 16 amino acids. Germline assignment: CDR1 ENHRY and CDR2 SYGVKD. J lost 0 bases, V lost 5 bases, and 7 bases had no gene match. This CDR3 reads CAISSGTEDSNQPQHF. The CDR3 DNA reads TGTGCCATCAGTTCCGGGACAGAAGATAGCAATCAGCCCCAGCATTTT.

The chain employs TRBV4-1 and TRBJ2-4, with 12 bases fitting TRBD2. V lost 4 bases to trimming and J lost 7 bases; unmatched junction nucleotides: 2. In germline, CDR1 is MGHRA, CDR2 YSYEKL. CDR3 length: 14 residues. The DNA for the CDR3 is TGCGCCAGCAGCCCAGGACTAGCGGGGAACATTCAGTACTTC. Its protein product is CASSPGLAGNIQYF.

This chain connects TRBV9 to TRBJ1-1; 7 bases fit TRBD1. Looked up from germline, CDR1 is SGDLS and CDR2 is YYNGEE. CDR3 length: 14 amino acids. V trimming: 3 bases; J trimming: 0 bases; junction bases outside the gene matches: 2. CDR3 residues: CASSADRMNTEAFF. For the CDR3, the DNA is TGTGCCAGCAGCGCGGACAGGATGAACACTGAAGCTTTCTTT.

The chain has TRBV27 and TRBJ1-1; D uncertain. Trimming took 2 bases from V and 0 from J, leaving 13 bases between them. CDR1 and CDR2 (germline): MNHEY, SMNVEV (reference sequence). The length of the CDR3 is 16 residues. The CDR3 loop is CASSLGGSGLNTEAFF. The CDR3 coding sequence is TGTGCCAGCAGTTTAGGCGGCAGCGGGTTGAACACTGAAGCTTTCTTT.

The chain uses TRBV5-1 and TRBJ2-1; D may be TRBD1 (6 bases). Trimming took off 4 bases at V and 4 bases at J, with 9 bases between the two ends. CDR3 length: 13 residues. Per the germline V gene, CDR1 is SGHRS and CDR2 is YFSETQ. The CDR3 coding sequence is TGCGCCAGCAGCCCAGACAGGTACAATGAGCAGTTCTTC. Protein product: CASSPDRYNEQFF.

Concerning this clone itself: The same CDR3 is also encoded by other DNA sequences in this sample. The chain recombines TRBV5-6 with TRBJ1-3, with D maybe TRBD1 (6 bases). Looked up from germline, CDR1 is SGHDT and CDR2 is YYEEEE. This CDR3 is built from 14 residues. V dropped 0 bases and J dropped 5 bases, with 9 bases sitting between them. The CDR3 reads CASSLGRGRNTIYF. The CDR3 DNA sequence: TGTGCCAGCAGCTTGGGCAGGGGTAGAAACACCATATATTTT.

The chain joins TRBV4-2 to TRBJ1-2; D ambiguous. This CDR3 contains 14 residues. Germline V CDR1 and CDR2: LGHNA, YNFKEQ. Deletions cut 3 bases from V and 0 bases from J, with 8 bases between. The CDR3 nucleotides are TGTGCCAGCAGCCAGGACTCTACTAACTATGGCTACACCTTC. Translating it yields CASSQDSTNYGYTF.